The present T cell receptor beta chain was sequenced within a study of T cell repertoires in cytomegalovirus infection. There are 14 residues in the CDR3. With 7 bases clipped from V and 4 bases from J, the junction kept 7 bases outside the gene matches. CDR1 and CDR2 from the germline V gene are SQVTM and ANQGSEA. Study outcomes and limitations: Dominating the ex vivo response were HLA-C-restricted CMV-specific TCR beta clonotypes.

TCRdb re-analysed the reads in MiXCR, keeping a single row per CDR3 protein. The sample has about 260,000 distinct CDR3 sequences; 9.1% are singletons. This clonotype occurred a few times. No antigen is known for it. The specimen sequenced was PBMCs. The clonotype originates from a human donor in good health (CMV status not recorded). Some clones in this sample may be carry-over from other donors' samples. The chain employs TRBV29-1 and TRBJ2-1; 10 bases map to TRBD2. CDR3 region: CSGLAGAFYNEQFF. CDR3 nucleotide sequence: TGCAGCGGCCTAGCGGGGGCATTTTACAATGAGCAGTTCTTC.